The clone carrying this T cell receptor (beta chain) was counted a single time. A much more abundant neighbour one base away suggests this may be a read error. Arm-PCR of CDR3 regions and iRepertoire HTBI primers were used to build TCR beta libraries. Original analysis: Identified across the samples were over 50 TRBV segments and more than twelve TRBJ segments. A single record per CDR3 protein comes from TCRdb applying MiXCR to the multiplex PCR reads. TCRdb, rather than the study authors, made the V and J calls. The sample carries under 500,000 distinct CDR3 sequences, around 21% recorded once. The data belong to a study of regulatory T cells in long-lasting Graves disease. Germline values: CDR1 SNHLY, CDR2 FYNNEI. The ends were cut back, 10 bases at V and 1 base at J, with 16 bases in the middle. The CDR3 is made up of 14 amino acids. Documented time point: persistent/refractory GD, antithyroid drugs over 5 years with positive TRAb. Following extraction of RNA from PBMCs, that RNA was used to make the TCR library. Patients were from an endocrinology department in Xi'an, China.

V and J are TRBV2 and TRBJ1-1; a possible D gene is TRBD1 (5 bases). This sample comprised peripheral blood mononuclear cells (PBMCs), obtained when the disease was refractory, from a patient treated with antithyroid drugs. The TCR comes from a female donor with Graves disease. DNA for the CDR3: TGTGCCAACAGGCTATCCGGACCGAACACTGAAGCTTTCTTT. Amino acids: CANRLSGPNTEAFF.